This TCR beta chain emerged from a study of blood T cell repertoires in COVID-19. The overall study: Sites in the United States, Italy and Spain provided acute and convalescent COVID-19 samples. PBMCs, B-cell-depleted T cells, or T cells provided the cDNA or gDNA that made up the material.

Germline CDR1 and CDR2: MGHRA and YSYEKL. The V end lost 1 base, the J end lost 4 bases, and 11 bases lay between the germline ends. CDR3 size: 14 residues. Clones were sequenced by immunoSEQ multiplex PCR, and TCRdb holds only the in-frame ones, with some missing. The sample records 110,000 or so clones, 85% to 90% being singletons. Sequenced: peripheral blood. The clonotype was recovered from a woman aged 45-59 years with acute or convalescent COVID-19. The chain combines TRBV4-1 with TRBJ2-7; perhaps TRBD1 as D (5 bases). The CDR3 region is CASSQVPGPYEQYF. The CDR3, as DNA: TGCGCCAGCAGCCAAGTGCCAGGGCCGTACGAGCAGTACTTC.